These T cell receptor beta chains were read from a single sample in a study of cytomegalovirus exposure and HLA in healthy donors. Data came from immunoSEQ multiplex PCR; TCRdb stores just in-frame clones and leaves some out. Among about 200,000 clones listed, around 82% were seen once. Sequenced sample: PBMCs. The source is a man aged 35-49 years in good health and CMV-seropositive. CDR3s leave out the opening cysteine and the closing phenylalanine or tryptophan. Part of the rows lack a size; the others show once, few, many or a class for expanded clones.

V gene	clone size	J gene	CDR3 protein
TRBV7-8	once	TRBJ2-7	ASSLGGGQGLTSEGYEQY
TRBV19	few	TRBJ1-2	ASSFGTGYGYT
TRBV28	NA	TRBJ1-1	ASMETGTYRTGTEAF
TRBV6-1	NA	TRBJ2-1	ASRQANEQF
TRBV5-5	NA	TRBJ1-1	ASSPGGRGTEAF
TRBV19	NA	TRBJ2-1	ASKGAGASNEQF
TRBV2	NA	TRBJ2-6	ASSETRTGGGGANVPT
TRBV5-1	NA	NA	ASSLWSSGRGPYEQY
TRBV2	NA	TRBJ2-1	ASSQTGGRYNEQF
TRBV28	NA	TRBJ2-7	ASSLGQSHEQY
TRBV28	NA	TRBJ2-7	ASSFRDRDEQY
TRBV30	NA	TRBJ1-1	AWSVAGRMNTEAF